This T cell receptor (beta chain) is drawn from a study of blood T cell repertoires in COVID-19. Using immunoSEQ multiplex PCR, the repertoire was profiled, and TCRdb retains in-frame clones only, with some absent. The sample carries over 150,000 clones, about 90% recorded once. This CDR3 region has 13 residues. Germline-derived CDR1 and CDR2 are GTSNPN and SVGIG (reference sequence). V gave up 0 bases and J gave up 1 base, with 6 bases separating them. About this clone: The sample contains more than one DNA sequence encoding this CDR3.

The receptor was isolated from a man aged 45 to 65 with acute or convalescent COVID-19. The chain employs TRBV30 and TRBJ1-1; no definite D call. Sample: peripheral blood. The CDR3, as DNA: TGTGCCTGGAGTGTAGGAGGGAACACTGAAGCTTTCTTT. Its protein product is CAWSVGGNTEAFF.